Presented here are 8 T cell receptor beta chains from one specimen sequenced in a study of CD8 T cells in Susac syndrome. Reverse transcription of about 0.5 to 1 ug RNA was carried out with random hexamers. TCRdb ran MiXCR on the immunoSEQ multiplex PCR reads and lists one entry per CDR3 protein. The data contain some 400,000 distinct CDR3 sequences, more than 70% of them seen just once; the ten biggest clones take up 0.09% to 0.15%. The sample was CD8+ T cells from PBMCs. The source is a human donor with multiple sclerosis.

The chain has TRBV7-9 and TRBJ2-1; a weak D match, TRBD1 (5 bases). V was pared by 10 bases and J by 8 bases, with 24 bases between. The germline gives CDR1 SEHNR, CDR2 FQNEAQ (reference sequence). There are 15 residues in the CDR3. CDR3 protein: CAIRSHTAPRDEQFF. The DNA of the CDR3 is TGTGCCATCCGATCTCATACGGCCCCCAGGGATGAGCAGTTCTTC.

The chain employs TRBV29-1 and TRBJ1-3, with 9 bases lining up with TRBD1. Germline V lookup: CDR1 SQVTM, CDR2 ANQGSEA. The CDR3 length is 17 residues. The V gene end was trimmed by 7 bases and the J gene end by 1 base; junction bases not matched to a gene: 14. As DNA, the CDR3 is TGCAGCGCCCTTTCCAAGGACAGGGGAAGTTCTGGAAACACCATATATTTT. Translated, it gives CSALSKDRGSSGNTIYF.

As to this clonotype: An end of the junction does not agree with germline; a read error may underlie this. CDR3 residues: CSVEGGAGELFF. The CDR3 DNA follows: TGCAGCGTGGAAGGGGGGGCCGGGGAGCTGTTTTTT. The chain joins TRBV29-1 to TRBJ2-2; D may be TRBD2 (7 bases). CDR1 and CDR2 (germline): SQVTM, ANQGSEA. The CDR3 covers 12 residues.

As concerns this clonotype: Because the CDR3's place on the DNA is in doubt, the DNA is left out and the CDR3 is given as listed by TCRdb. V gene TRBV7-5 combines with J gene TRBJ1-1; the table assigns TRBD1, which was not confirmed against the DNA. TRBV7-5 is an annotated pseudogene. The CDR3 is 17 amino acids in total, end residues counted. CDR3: CISVSEALKRQASEAFF.

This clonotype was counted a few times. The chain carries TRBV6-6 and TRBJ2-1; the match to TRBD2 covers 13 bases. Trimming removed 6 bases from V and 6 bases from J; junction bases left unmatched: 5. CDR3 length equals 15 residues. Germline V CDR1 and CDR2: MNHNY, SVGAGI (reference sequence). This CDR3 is CASSVGLAGVNEQFF. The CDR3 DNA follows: TGTGCCAGCAGCGTAGGACTAGCGGGAGTCAATGAGCAGTTCTTC.

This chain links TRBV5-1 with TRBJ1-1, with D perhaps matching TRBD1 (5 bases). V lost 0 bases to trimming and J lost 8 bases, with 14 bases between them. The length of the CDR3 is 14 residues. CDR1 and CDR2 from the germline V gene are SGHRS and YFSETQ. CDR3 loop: CASSLDGAFQEAFF. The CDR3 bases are TGCGCCAGCAGCTTGGACGGGGCATTCCAAGAAGCTTTCTTT.

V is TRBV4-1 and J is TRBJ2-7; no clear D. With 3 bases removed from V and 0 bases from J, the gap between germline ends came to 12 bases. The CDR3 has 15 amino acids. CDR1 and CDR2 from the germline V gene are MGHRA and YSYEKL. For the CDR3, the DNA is TGCGCCAGCAGCCATCTAAGCGACGGCTCCTACGAGCAGTACTTC. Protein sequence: CASSHLSDGSYEQYF.

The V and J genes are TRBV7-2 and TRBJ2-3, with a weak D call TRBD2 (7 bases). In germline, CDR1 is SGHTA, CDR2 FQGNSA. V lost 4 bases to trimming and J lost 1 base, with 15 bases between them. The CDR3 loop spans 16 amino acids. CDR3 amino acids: CASSSRAGARTDTQYF. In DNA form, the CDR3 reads TGTGCCAGCAGCTCTCGGGCGGGGGCCCGCACAGATACGCAGTATTTT.